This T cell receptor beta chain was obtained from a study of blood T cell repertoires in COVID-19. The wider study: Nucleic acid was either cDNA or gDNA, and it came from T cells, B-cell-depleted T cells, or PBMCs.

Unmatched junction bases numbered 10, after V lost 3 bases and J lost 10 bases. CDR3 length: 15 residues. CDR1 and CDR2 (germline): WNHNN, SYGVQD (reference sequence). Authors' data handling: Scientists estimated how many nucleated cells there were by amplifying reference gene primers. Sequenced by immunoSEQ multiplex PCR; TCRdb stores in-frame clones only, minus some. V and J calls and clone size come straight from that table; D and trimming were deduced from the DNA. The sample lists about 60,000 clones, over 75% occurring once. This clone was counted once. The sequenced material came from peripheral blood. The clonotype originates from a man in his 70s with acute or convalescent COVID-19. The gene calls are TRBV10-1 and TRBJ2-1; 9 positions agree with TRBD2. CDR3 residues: CASSDIRRGGEEQFF. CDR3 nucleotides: TGCGCCAGCAGTGATATTCGGCGGGGGGGGGAAGAGCAGTTCTTC.